The 8 T cell receptor beta chains below all came from one sample that was sequenced in a study of blood T cells in healthy people across ages. A sample-barcoded 5' primer and a J-beta primer mix were used in a second PCR of about 7 to 12 cycles. TCRdb reprocessed the 5' RACE reads with MiXCR, giving one entry per CDR3 protein. The sample holds some 1.5 million distinct CDR3 sequences, 28% seen once. The sample taken for sequencing was blood. These TCRs come from a woman in her twenties or thirties in good health.

This clonotype was seen more than once but under ten times. The J gene is TRBJ1-5, the V gene TRBV10-3; 7 nucleotides agree with TRBD1. The CDR3 loop spans 13 amino acids. Per the germline V gene, CDR1 is ENHRY and CDR2 is SYGVKD. The ends lost 8 bases at V and 2 bases at J; junction bases unmatched: 3. The CDR3 nucleotides are TGTGCCATCCTCACAGGGGGCAATCAGCCCCAGCATTTT. Translated: CAILTGGNQPQHF.

The chain is built from TRBV7-9 and TRBJ2-4; the D is unclear. Germline V CDR1 and CDR2: SEHNR, FQNEAQ (reference sequence). The V end lost 5 bases, the J end lost 0 bases, and 8 bases lay between the germline ends. CDR3 length equals 14 residues. The CDR3 region is CASSQERAKNIQYF. Here the CDR3 DNA reads TGTGCCAGCAGCCAGGAGAGAGCCAAAAACATTCAGTACTTC. The whole variable domain, filled in from reference TRBV7-9 and TRBJ2-4, reads DTGVSQNPRHKITKRGQNVTFRCDPISEHNRLYWYRQTLGQGPEFLTYFQNEAQLEKSRLLSDRFSAERPKGSFSTLEIQRTEQGDSAMYLCASSQERAKNIQYFGAGTRLSVL.

Many counts were recorded for this clonotype. This sequence joins TRBV20-1 and TRBJ2-1, with TRBD2 matching over 11 bases. CDR1 and CDR2 from the germline V gene are DFQATT and SNEGSKA (reference sequence). V lost 6 bases, J lost 6 bases, and 7 bases stayed unmatched. The CDR3 has 14 amino acids. In DNA form, the CDR3 reads TGCAGTGCGCCCGGGACTAGCGGCGGCAATGAGCAGTTCTTC. Translation gives CSAPGTSGGNEQFF.

This clonotype was counted only a few times. A much larger clone differs by one base, so this may be a read error. The gene calls are TRBV5-1 and TRBJ2-7; 8 bases line up with TRBD2. The length of the CDR3 is 16 residues. V was clipped by 3 bases and J by 2 bases; unmatched bases: 10. The germline CDR1 and CDR2 sequences are SGHRS and YFSETQ. CDR3: CASSSEAGSGAYEQYF. CDR3 DNA sequence: TGCGCCAGCAGCTCGGAGGCGGGTAGCGGGGCCTACGAGCAGTACTTC.

This chain joins TRBV3-1 and TRBJ1-1; 8 bases align to TRBD1. The CDR3 consists of 17 residues. V dropped 3 bases and J dropped 3; count of bases not matched to a gene: 12. Germline-derived CDR1 and CDR2 are LGHDT and YNNKEL (reference sequence). This CDR3 is CASSQAGQGRGDTEAFF. As DNA, the CDR3 is TGTGCCAGCAGCCAGGCCGGACAGGGCCGGGGGGACACTGAAGCTTTCTTT.

Details on this clonotype: One junction end disagrees with the germline gene, perhaps due to a read error. The V and J genes are TRBV5-1 and TRBJ2-1, with D perhaps being TRBD1 or TRBD2 (5 bases each). Germline assignment: CDR1 SGHRS and CDR2 YFSETQ. The CDR3 runs 15 residues. The CDR3 coding sequence is TGCGCCAACAGCTTTGAGGGGAGCTCCTACAATGAGCAGTTCTTC. Translation: CANSFEGSSYNEQFF.

The CDR3 here is CASSPYSGNEQYF. CDR3 nucleotide sequence: TGTGCCAGCAGCCCGTATTCGGGGAATGAGCAGTACTTC. The chain has TRBV7-9 and TRBJ2-4, with D perhaps TRBD2 (5 bases). The germline gives CDR1 SEHNR, CDR2 FQNEAQ (reference sequence). V was clipped by 5 bases and J by 13 bases, with 18 bases between them. CDR3 length: 13 residues. Together with reference TRBV7-9 and TRBJ2-4, the CDR3 gives the full variable domain: DTGVSQNPRHKITKRGQNVTFRCDPISEHNRLYWYRQTLGQGPEFLTYFQNEAQLEKSRLLSDRFSAERPKGSFSTLEIQRTEQGDSAMYLCASSPYSGNEQYFGAGTRLSVL.

The rearrangement uses TRBV7-6 and TRBJ2-7; a possible D gene is TRBD2 (6 bases). With 5 bases removed from V and 6 bases from J, the gap between germline ends came to 23 bases. The CDR3 runs to 16 residues. Germline V gives CDR1 SGHVS, CDR2 FNYEAQ. This CDR3 reads CASSPRVLAVSSEQYF. DNA for the CDR3: TGTGCCAGCAGCCCAAGGGTATTAGCGGTTTCTTCCGAGCAGTACTTC.